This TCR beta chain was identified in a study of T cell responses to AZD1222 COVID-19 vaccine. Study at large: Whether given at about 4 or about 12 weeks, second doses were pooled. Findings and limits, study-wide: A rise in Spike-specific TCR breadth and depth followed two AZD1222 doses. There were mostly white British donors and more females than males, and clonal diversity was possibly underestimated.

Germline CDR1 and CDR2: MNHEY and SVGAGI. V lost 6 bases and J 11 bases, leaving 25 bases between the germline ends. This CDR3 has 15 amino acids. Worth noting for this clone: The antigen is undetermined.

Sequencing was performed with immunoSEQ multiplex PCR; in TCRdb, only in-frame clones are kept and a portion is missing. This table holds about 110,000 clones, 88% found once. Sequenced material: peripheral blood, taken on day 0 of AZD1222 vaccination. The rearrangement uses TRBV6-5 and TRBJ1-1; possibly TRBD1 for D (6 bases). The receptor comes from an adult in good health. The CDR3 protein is CASSSPTGRLPWAFF. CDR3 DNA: TGTGCCAGCAGCTCACCGACAGGAAGACTGCCGTGGGCTTTCTTT.